Described below is a single T cell receptor beta chain sequence and its context. The antigen remains unidentified. Expressed TCRB transcripts were sequenced after all isolated RNA was converted to cDNA. Only in-frame clones appear in the TCRdb table, and some are missing; sequencing was by immunoSEQ multiplex PCR. The sample has around 710,000 clones, roughly an eighth seen once. This record comes from a study of beta chain features in type 1 diabetes. Trimming stripped 4 bases from V and 2 bases from J, with 13 bases between. The length of the CDR3 is 14 residues. The germline CDR1 and CDR2 sequences are SGHTS and YDEGEE. Study results and limitations: TCRB CDR3 length was moderately but significantly reduced in all four CD4+ subsets of Type 1 diabetes patients. cDNA-based sequencing might over-represent cells highly expressing TCR.

Sequencing input: naive CD4+ T cells from blood. This sequence joins TRBV5-8 and TRBJ2-7, with D perhaps TRBD1 or TRBD2 (5 bases each). This TCR was sampled from a man between 25 and 39 years old with type 1 diabetes. The CDR3 loop is CASSTRDGPYEQYF. Written as DNA, the CDR3 is TGTGCCAGCAGCACCCGGGACGGTCCCTACGAGCAGTACTTC. Based on the CDR3 plus reference TRBV5-8 and TRBJ2-7, the full variable domain is EAGVTQSPTHLIKTRGQQATLRCSPISGHTSVYWYQQALGLGLQFLLWYDEGEERNRGNFPPRFSGRQFPNYSSELNVNALELEDSALYLCASSTRDGPYEQYFGPGTRLTVT.